This TCR beta chain was obtained from a study of blood T cell repertoires in COVID-19 (dated by TCRdb to about 2020). A note on the overall study: Samples from collaborators originated in the United States, Italy and Spain and spanned both the acute and convalescent phases of COVID-19. The prospective study material was composed of cDNA or gDNA derived from T cells, B-cell-depleted T cells, or PBMCs. The dataset comprised deeply sampled blood TCRbeta repertoires from subjects exposed to, actively infected with, or recovered from COVID-19. The repertoires were released in a freely available public database intended as a resource for research on the immune response to SARS-CoV-2. The samples were drawn from the first 160 participants of the ongoing ImmuneRACE study and from 1,200 or so subjects provided by 6 global collaborators. A de-identified subject ID, COVID-19 status, age in years and sex were almost always included in the sample metadata. HLA class I and class II types, where available, came from metadata supplied by the sample provider rather than from assay-based typing.

On this clone: Its antigen is currently not known. No much larger clonotype is one base removed from it; base qualities were not supplied.

As encoded in the germline V gene, CDR1 is SGHRS while CDR2 is YFSETQ. Relative to germline, V is missing 3 bases and J is missing 3 bases, with 6 bases of the junction outside any gene match. The CDR3, cysteine through phenylalanine, is 16 amino acids long. CDR3 DNA is the only sequence kept; it has 48 bases, read in frame from the first base. Results and caveats for the whole study, not just this receptor: How much clinical and demographic metadata was included differed by source and by participant, and the metadata was provided uncurated.

Each collaborating institution followed its own protocols to collect whole blood in K2EDTA tubes. For TCRbeta analysis, collaborators shipped samples in one of three forms: frozen whole blood, isolated PBMCs, or DNA extracted from either of those sample types. TCRbeta CDR3 regions were amplified from genomic DNA using the immunoSEQ Assay, a bias-controlled multiplex PCR. On the study's bioinformatics: Nucleated cell counts per sample were estimated from amplification of reference gene primers within the assay. To quantify the absolute abundance of each unique TCRbeta CDR3 rearrangement, sequence reads were collapsed and filtered. For each sample, productive Simpson clonality was calculated by taking the square root of Simpson's diversity index across productive rearrangements. This is the immuneACCESS table as TCRdb keeps it, with only in-frame sequences that have V and J called. A part of the clones is gone; compared with another copy, unresolved V genes explain less than half, and the rest is unexplained. The V and J calls and the clone size are those of that table, but D and trimming were determined from the DNA. In this sample the table shows 45,000 to 65,000 clones, 85% to 90% of which occur a single time. 7% to 9% of the sample belongs to the ten largest clones.

The specimen sequenced was peripheral blood. The clonotype was recovered from a man of 80 years or more with active or convalescent COVID-19. The rearranged segments are TRBV5-1 and TRBJ2-2, with 9 junctional bases fitting TRBD1. The DNA is TGCGCCAGCAGCTCAGGGACAGGGAGGTACACCGGGGAGCTGTTTTTT. The encoded protein is CASSSGTGRYTGELFF.